This T cell receptor (beta chain) stems from a study of tumor-infiltrating lymphocytes in primary liver carcinoma (TCRdb year 2017). The study in broad terms: Between November 2015 and March 2016, roughly 5 patients in China with histopathologically diagnosed primary liver carcinoma had their tumors surgically resected. The five patients, three men and two women aged 30 to 69 years, had hepatocellular carcinoma (four) or combined HCC and intrahepatic cholangiocarcinoma (one). The five patients had tumors staged T1-T3 N0M0, with maximum diameters ranging from roughly 4 to 10 cm. Roughly 3.5 to 7.5 million productive TCRbeta reads were obtained per sample, and no significant difference in read depth was found between tissue types. TCRbeta repertoire sequencing, expression microarrays and whole-exome sequencing were combined in the study across five regions of each liver tumor, with adjacent normal tissue and blood also included. TCRbeta repertoire sequencing covered about 35 specimens from 5 patients: 25 tumor regions, 5 adjacent noncancerous liver tissues and 5 peripheral blood samples. Technical replicate repertoires showed high reproducibility, with mean shared-clone rates about 0.88 and correlation coefficients above 0.95.

Starting from 500 to 650 ng total RNA, TCRbeta-specific cDNA was produced by reverse transcription with a constant-region primer and ProtoScript II reverse transcriptase. TCRbeta libraries were built with three nested multiplex PCR rounds, a slightly modified ARM-PCR procedure. Sample barcodes and Illumina adapters were attached in a final 25-cycle PCR using Deep VentR polymerase. Before sequencing, amplicons of 200-500 bp were gel-purified using a QIAquick gel extraction kit. TCRbeta amplicons were sequenced on an Illumina HiSeq 2500 with 250-bp paired-end reads. In the source study's methods: Trimmomatic v0.33 was used to quality-trim the reads, and FLASH v1.2.11 was used to merge paired reads so that full CDR3 sequences could be recovered. V, D and J germline segments were assigned to the rearranged TCRbeta sequences using MiGEC v1.2.1b. Clonotype statistics and Shannon-Wiener diversity indices were calculated with VDJtools v1.0.0. Except for diversity analysis, only each sample's 250 most abundant clonotypes were used in subsequent analyses to reduce sampling bias. Starting from the raw public reads, TCRdb applied fastp trimming at Q25, assembled clones with MiXCR and retained in-frame beta chains. Entries that share a CDR3 protein sequence are merged under the most common genes and DNA. TCRdb, not the authors, supplied the V and J calls. The sample has approximately 310,000 distinct CDR3 sequences on record, 50% to 70% of them singletons. Of the sample, about 8.4% falls within the top ten clones.

TRIzol reagent was used to extract blood RNA from unsorted whole blood, while the DNeasy Blood & Tissue kit provided the germline DNA. At the time of sampling, the patients had chronic HBV infection and had not received any treatment. Approximately 4.1 milliliters of peripheral blood were collected into K2EDTA tubes before surgery. With regard to this clonotype: Its antigen target is currently unknown. A single base separates this from a much larger clone, so it may be a read error.

The research as a whole found: A significantly larger repertoire fraction was made up by the top 250 clones in tumors than in blood (p = 0.039). Only the TCR beta chain was sequenced, so true repertoire diversity is likely underestimated because unpaired alpha chains were not captured. Only 4 or 5 patients were included in the study, and the authors note that the findings should be validated in a larger study. Consistent with antigen-driven expansion, pairs of tumor regions showed higher repertoire overlap (mean about 36%) than either tumor-adjacent pairs (around 17%) or tumor-blood pairs (around 14%). Because the samples were bulk and unsorted, CD4+ and CD8+ T cell repertoires could not be compared.

The sample comprised peripheral blood. The source is a man in his forties with primary liver carcinoma and hepatitis B virus infection.

The nucleotide sequence is given as TGTGCCATCAGTTTAGGGGGGGGCGTCGGGAATCAGCCCCAGCATTTT. This encodes CAISLGGGVGNQPQHF. The sequence is built from TRBV12-3 or TRBV12-4 and TRBJ1-5, and possibly TRBD1, on 6 matching bases. The CDR3 starts with the cysteine, ends with the phenylalanine, and has 16 residues. CDR3 DNA only is kept here, 48 bases in frame from base 1.